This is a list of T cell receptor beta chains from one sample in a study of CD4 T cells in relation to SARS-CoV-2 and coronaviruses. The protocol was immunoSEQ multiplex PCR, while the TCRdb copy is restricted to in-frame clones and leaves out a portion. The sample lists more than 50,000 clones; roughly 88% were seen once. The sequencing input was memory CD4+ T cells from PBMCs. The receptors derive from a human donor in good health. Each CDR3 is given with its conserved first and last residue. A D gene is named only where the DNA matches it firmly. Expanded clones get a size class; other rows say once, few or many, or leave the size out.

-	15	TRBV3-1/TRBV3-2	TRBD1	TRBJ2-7	TGTGCCAGCAGCCAAAGCGGCAGGGGGCTAAACGAGCAGTACTTC	CASSQSGRGLNEQYF
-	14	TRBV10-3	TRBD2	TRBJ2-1	TGTGCCAGCCTCGGGACTAGCGGGATTAATGAGCAGTTCTTC	CASLGTSGINEQFF
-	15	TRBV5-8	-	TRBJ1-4	TGTGCCAGCAGCAGCTCAGGGGCAACTAATGAAAAACTGTTTTTT	CASSSSGATNEKLFF
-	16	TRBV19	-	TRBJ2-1	TGTGCCAGTAGTATAGATCCTGCGGCAGGGTGGCGTGAGCAGTTCTTC	CASSIDPAAGWREQFF
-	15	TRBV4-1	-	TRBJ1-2	TGCGCCAGCAGCCAAGCATTGGGGCGGGGATGGCGCTACACCTTC	CASSQALGRGWRYTF
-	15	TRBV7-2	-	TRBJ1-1	TGTGCCAGCAGCTTAGTTGGAGGGTTCGGCACTGAAGCTTTCTTT	CASSLVGGFGTEAFF
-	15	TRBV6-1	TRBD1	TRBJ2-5	TGTGCCAGCAGTGAAAGAGTTGGGACAGAAGAGACCCAGTACTTC	CASSERVGTEETQYF
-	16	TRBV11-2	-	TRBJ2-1	TGTGCCAGCAGGAAGGGCGCCATGAGCTCCTACAATGAGCAGTTCTTC	CASRKGAMSSYNEQFF
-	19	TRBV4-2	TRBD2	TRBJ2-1	TGTGCCAGCAGCCTTAAACAGGGGACTAGCGGGAGCACGGACAATGAGCAGTTCTTC	CASSLKQGTSGSTDNEQFF
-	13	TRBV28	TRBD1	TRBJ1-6	TGTGCCAGCCGGGACAGTCATAATTCACCCCTCCACTTT	CASRDSHNSPLHF
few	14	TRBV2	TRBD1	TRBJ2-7	TGTGCCAGCAGGTTCAGGGGGAGCTCCTACGAGCAGTACTTC	CASRFRGSSYEQYF
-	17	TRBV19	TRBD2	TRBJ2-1	TGTGCCAGTAGTGCAGCGAGCGGGAGGAGCTCCTACAATGAGCAGTTCTTC	CASSAASGRSSYNEQFF
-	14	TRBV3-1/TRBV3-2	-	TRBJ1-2	TGTGCCAGCAGCCGATCGACAGTCTCAGGGGGCTACACCTTC	CASSRSTVSGGYTF
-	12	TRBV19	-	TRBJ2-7	TGTGCCAGTGCCCCCAACTCCTACGAGCAGTACTTC	CASAPNSYEQYF
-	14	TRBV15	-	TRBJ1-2	TGTGCCACCAGCGGAGCCCCGGTAAACTATGGCTACACCTTC	CATSGAPVNYGYTF
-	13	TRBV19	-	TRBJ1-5	TGTGCCAGTAGTCTACGACAGGATCAGCCCCAGCATTTT	CASSLRQDQPQHF
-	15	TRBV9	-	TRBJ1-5	TGTGCCAGCAGCTCCGCCTCGGGGTCTAATCAGCCCCAGCATTTT	CASSSASGSNQPQHF
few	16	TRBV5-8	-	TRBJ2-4	TGTGCCAGCAGCTTGGCCGGGGACCTAGCCAAAAACATTCAGTACTTC	CASSLAGDLAKNIQYF
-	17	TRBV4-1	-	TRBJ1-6	TGCGCCAGCAGCCAGGCCCCAACAGGGTGGGGAGATTCACCCCTCCACTTT	CASSQAPTGWGDSPLHF
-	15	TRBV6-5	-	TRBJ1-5	TGTGCCAGCAGTCCCCTACGATCCAACAATCAGCCCCAGCATTTT	CASSPLRSNNQPQHF
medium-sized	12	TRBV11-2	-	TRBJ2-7	TGTGCCAGCAGCTCACAGGGATACGAGCAGTACTTC	CASSSQGYEQYF
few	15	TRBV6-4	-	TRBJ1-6	TGTGCCAGCCGCGCGGAGCACGACTATAATTCACCCCTCCACTTT	CASRAEHDYNSPLHF
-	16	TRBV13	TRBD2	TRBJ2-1	TGTGCCAATGCACGAGCCGGGACTAGCAAGTACAATGAGCAGTTCTTC	CANARAGTSKYNEQFF
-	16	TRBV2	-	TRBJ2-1	TGTGCCAGCAGCGTTACAAGGACTAAATCCTACAATGAGCAGTTCTTC	CASSVTRTKSYNEQFF
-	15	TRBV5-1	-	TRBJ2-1	TGCGCCAGCAGCTTGGTCCAACCGGGGGTCGATGAGCAGTTCTTC	CASSLVQPGVDEQFF
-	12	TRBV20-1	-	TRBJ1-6	TGCAGTGCTAGTGGCACAGTTCCACCCCTCCACTTT	CSASGTVPPLHF
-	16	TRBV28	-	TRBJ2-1	TGTGCCAGCAGCCTCCCTGTGTGGGGGCTTAACAATGAGCAGTTCTTC	CASSLPVWGLNNEQFF
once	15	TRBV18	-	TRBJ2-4	TGTGCCAGCTCACCACAGGGGTCAGCCAAAAACATTCAGTACTTC	CASSPQGSAKNIQYF
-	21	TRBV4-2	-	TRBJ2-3	TGTGCCAGCAGCCAAGACGGCGGCGGGGGCGGGGACAGAAGGGCAACAGATACGCAGTATTTT	CASSQDGGGGGDRRATDTQYF
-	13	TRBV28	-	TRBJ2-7	TGTGCCAGCAGGAAAGCCGACAATTACGAGCAGTACTTC	CASRKADNYEQYF
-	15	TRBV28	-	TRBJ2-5	TGTGCCAGCAGTTTACGGGTAGGCCAGAGAGAGACCCAGTACTTC	CASSLRVGQRETQYF
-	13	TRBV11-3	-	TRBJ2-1	TGTGCCAGCAGCGCAAGCTCCTACAATGAGCAGTTCTTC	CASSASSYNEQFF
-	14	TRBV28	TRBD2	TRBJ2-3	TGTGCCAGCAGCGACCTGGGAGGGCGAGATACGCAGTATTTT	CASSDLGGRDTQYF
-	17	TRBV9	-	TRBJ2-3	TGTGCCAGCAGCGCCCGTCAGGCAGGCCGAAATGAAGATACGCAGTATTTT	CASSARQAGRNEDTQYF
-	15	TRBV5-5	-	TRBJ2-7	TGTGCCAGCGGCGACGGGCCAACCGGGACCTACGAGCAGTACTTC	CASGDGPTGTYEQYF
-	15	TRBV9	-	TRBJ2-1	TGTGCCAGCAGCGTAGGTCCGGACATATACAATGAGCAGTTCTTC	CASSVGPDIYNEQFF
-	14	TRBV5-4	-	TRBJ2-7	TGTGCCAGCAGCTTGGCGCCGGTCTCCTACGAGCAGTACTTC	CASSLAPVSYEQYF
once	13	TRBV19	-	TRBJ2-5	TGTGCCAGTAGTTCTCAGGGCCGGGAGACCCAGTACTTC	CASSSQGRETQYF
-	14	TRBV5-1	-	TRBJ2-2	TGCGCCAGCAGCCGTGACCGGAACACCGGGGAGCTGTTTTTT	CASSRDRNTGELFF
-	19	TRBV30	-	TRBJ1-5	TGTGCCTGGAGTGTTGGGGGCGCGGGGCCGAGGTATAGCAATCAGCCCCAGCATTTT	CAWSVGGAGPRYSNQPQHF
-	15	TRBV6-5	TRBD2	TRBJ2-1	TGTGCCAGCAGCCTTAGCGGGAGGGCCTTCAATGAGCAGTTCTTC	CASSLSGRAFNEQFF
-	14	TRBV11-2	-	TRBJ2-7	TGTGCCAGCAGCCAAAGTCCGGGAATAAGCGAGCAGTACTTC	CASSQSPGISEQYF
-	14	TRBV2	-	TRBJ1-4	TGTGCCAGCAGTGAAGCGCGTGGAGGGCTTAAACTGTTTTTT	CASSEARGGLKLFF
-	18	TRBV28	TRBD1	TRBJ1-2	TGTGCCAGCAGTTTCATAACTCTAGACACAGGGGGGGAATATGGCTACACCTTC	CASSFITLDTGGEYGYTF
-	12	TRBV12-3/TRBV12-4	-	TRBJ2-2	TGTGCCAGCAGTTTAGCGTCCGGGGAGCTGTTTTTT	CASSLASGELFF
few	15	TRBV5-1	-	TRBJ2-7	TGCGCCAGCAGCAGCCGGGACCCGCGAAGCGACGAGCAGTACTTC	CASSSRDPRSDEQYF
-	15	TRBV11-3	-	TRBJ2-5	TGTGCCAGCAGCTTAGTAGGGGACATTCAAGAGACCCAGTACTTC	CASSLVGDIQETQYF
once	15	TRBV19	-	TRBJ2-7	TGTGCCAGTAGTATCGGATCGAGGGGCCCCAACGAGCAGTACTTC	CASSIGSRGPNEQYF
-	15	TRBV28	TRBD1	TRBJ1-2	TGTGCCAGCACCCAAGTGGGACAGGGGGGGTATGGCTACACCTTC	CASTQVGQGGYGYTF
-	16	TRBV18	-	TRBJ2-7	TGTGCCAGCTCACCCACTAATAGCGGAGGCCCCTACGAGCAGTACTTC	CASSPTNSGGPYEQYF
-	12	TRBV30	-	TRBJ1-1	TGTGCCTGGAGTAGGCAGAACACTGAAGTTTTCTTT	CAWSRQNTEVFF
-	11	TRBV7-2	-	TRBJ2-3	TGTGCCAGCAGCCCGTTATCGGCGCAGTATTTT	CASSPLSAQYF
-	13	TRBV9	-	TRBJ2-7	TGTGCCAGCAGCTGGGGGAACGAGTACGAGCAGTACTTC	CASSWGNEYEQYF
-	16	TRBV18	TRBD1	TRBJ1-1	TGTGCCAGCTCACTAACGCCGCCAGGGGGGAAAACTGAAGCTTTCTTT	CASSLTPPGGKTEAFF
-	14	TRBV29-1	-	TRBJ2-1	TGCAGCGCCGAACGCCAGGGCTCCTACAATGAGCAGTTCTTC	CSAERQGSYNEQFF
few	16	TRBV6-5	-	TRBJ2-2	TGTGCCAGCAGTTACTCCCCTTCCCACGCCGCAGGGGAGCTGTTTTTT	CASSYSPSHAAGELFF
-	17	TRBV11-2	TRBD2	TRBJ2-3	TGTGCCAGCAGTCGCCGGGACTACCCTACTAGCACAGATACGCAGTATTTT	CASSRRDYPTSTDTQYF
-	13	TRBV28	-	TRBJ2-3	TGTGCCAGCAGTTTAAGGTACACAGATACGCAGTATTTT	CASSLRYTDTQYF
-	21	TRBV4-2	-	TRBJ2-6	TGTGCCAGCAGCCAAGTCTGGTTAACCGGGACAACCGTCTCTGGGGCCAACGTCCTGACTTTC	CASSQVWLTGTTVSGANVLTF
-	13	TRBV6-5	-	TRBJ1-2	TGTGCCACCCTCCTCCAGGGACCCTATGGCTACACCTTC	CATLLQGPYGYTF